A single sample is the source of the 19 T cell receptor beta chains below, sequenced in a study of regulatory T cells in long-lasting Graves disease. Combining iRepertoire HTBI primers with Arm-PCR of CDR3 regions, the authors built TCR beta libraries. TCRdb used MiXCR to reprocess the multiplex PCR reads, holding one entry per CDR3 protein. The top ten clones hold around 25% of a sample with hundreds of thousands of distinct CDR3 sequences, about 16% of them seen once. Stated time point: newly diagnosed GD, antithyroid drugs for less than 3 months. PBMC-derived RNA was used for the TCR library. This sample was shared with a second study, whose subject was T cells in Graves' hyperthyroidism and ophthalmopathy.

The input for sequencing was peripheral blood mononuclear cells (PBMCs), taken at new diagnosis, from a patient treated with antithyroid drugs. Receptors originate from a middle-aged woman with Graves disease.

This clonotype was seen only a few times. The V call is TRBV12-3 or TRBV12-4, the J call TRBJ2-1; 12 bases align to TRBD1. The CDR3 length is 14 residues. V dropped 6 bases and J dropped 8; count of bases not matched to a gene: 5. CDR3 loop: CASSSGTGGHEQFF. CDR3 bases: TGTGCCAGCAGCTCGGGGACAGGGGGCCATGAGCAGTTCTTC.

V gene TRBV14 combines with J gene TRBJ2-7, with a tentative D call TRBD1 (7 bases). This CDR3 region has 13 residues. Germline loops: CDR1 SGHDN, CDR2 FVKESK. V lost 4 bases and J lost 6, with 13 bases in between. CDR3 in amino acids: CASSLTQGGEQYF. The DNA of the CDR3 is TGTGCCAGCAGCCTAACCCAGGGGGGCGAGCAGTACTTC.

As for this clonotype: A single base separates this from a much larger clone, so it may be a read error. The rearrangement uses TRBV7-6 and TRBJ2-7; 9 nucleotides line up with TRBD1. The V gene's germline CDR1 is SGHVS and CDR2 FNYEAQ. The CDR3 consists of 14 residues. CDR3 coding DNA: TGTGCCAGCAGCCCGACCGGGACAGGGTCCGAGCGGTACTTC. Its translation is CASSPTGTGSERYF.

The table lists this clonotype with many counts. V and J are TRBV5-4 and TRBJ1-1; 7 bases are shared with TRBD1. Germline V gene sequence: CDR1 SGHNT, CDR2 YYREEE (reference sequence). The CDR3 extends over 14 amino acids. The V segment lost 4 bases and the J segment 1 base; nucleotides outside the gene matches: 4. The CDR3 loop reads CASSQQGTNTEAFF. The CDR3 DNA follows: TGTGCCAGCAGCCAACAGGGGACGAACACTGAAGCTTTCTTT.

Regarding this clonotype: At one end, the junction sequence differs from germline, possibly due to a read error. The chain is built from TRBV7-7 and TRBJ2-1; 10 bases align to TRBD2. The length of the CDR3 is 14 residues. From germline, CDR1 is SSHAT and CDR2 FNYEAQ (reference sequence). CDR3 residues: CASSEGTSVNEQFF. CDR3 sequence (DNA): TGTGCTAGCAGCGAAGGGACTAGCGTTAATGAGCAGTTCTTC.

This clonotype was recorded a few times. The chain joins TRBV18 to TRBJ1-4; D is uncertain. Germline loops: CDR1 KGHSH, CDR2 LQKENI. The CDR3 is made up of 15 amino acids. Trimming pared 3 bases from V and 11 bases from J, leaving 19 bases between. The CDR3: CASSPIGGSMSKLFF. In DNA form, the CDR3 reads TGTGCCAGCTCACCTATCGGAGGTTCTATGAGCAAACTGTTTTTT.

This clonotype was observed at least ten times. The chain recombines TRBV12-3 or TRBV12-4 with TRBJ1-1; D might be TRBD1 (5 bases). The CDR3 totals 14 residues. The V gene lost 6 bases and the J gene lost 3 bases, with 14 bases spanning the gap. DNA for the CDR3: TGTGCCAGCAGCCTGACTCGGGGGGACACTGAAGCTTTCTTT. Amino acid sequence: CASSLTRGDTEAFF.

Regarding this clonotype: A much larger clone differs from this one at a single base, so this may be a read error. The CDR3 loop reads CASSPEPGQGGGYTF. DNA for the CDR3: TGTGCCAGCAGTCCCGAGCCGGGACAGGGTGGTGGCTACACCTTC. The chain links TRBV12-3 or TRBV12-4 to TRBJ1-2; 9 positions match TRBD1. The J segment lost 7 bases and the V segment lost 5 bases, leaving 11 bases of the junction unmatched. There are 15 residues in the CDR3.

This clonotype was seen repeatedly, ten times or more. The chain combines TRBV20-1 with TRBJ2-1, with 11 bases fitting TRBD2. Germline CDR1 reads DFQATT; CDR2 reads SNEGSKA (reference sequence). The CDR3 totals 13 residues. The CDR3 sequence is CSAGTSGYNEQFF. CDR3 DNA sequence: TGCAGCGCCGGGACTAGCGGTTACAATGAGCAGTTCTTC.

This CDR3 is CASSHPNSPLHF. The DNA for the CDR3 is TGTGCCAGCAGTCACCCTAATTCACCCCTCCACTTT. The genes are TRBV2 and TRBJ1-6; D is unclear. Germline-derived CDR1 and CDR2 are SNHLY and FYNNEI. V lost 5 bases to trimming and J lost 6 bases, with 5 bases between them. The CDR3 totals 12 residues.

This clonotype showed up just a few times. The chain employs TRBV18 and TRBJ2-3; D uncertain. The CDR3 covers 14 residues. Germline-derived CDR1 and CDR2 are KGHSH and LQKENI. V was cut by 2 bases and J by 0 bases, with 6 bases left in between. Here the CDR3 reads CASSPFRSTDTQYF. The CDR3 DNA is TGTGCCAGCTCACCATTCAGAAGCACAGATACGCAGTATTTT.

This clonotype is judged large. The chain carries TRBV4-1 and TRBJ2-1, with 9 bases identical to TRBD2. Germline V gene sequence: CDR1 MGHRA, CDR2 YSYEKL. V trimming: 4 bases; J trimming: 4 bases; junction bases outside the gene matches: 2. The CDR3 has 14 amino acids. CDR3 nucleotides: TGCGCCAGCAGCCGACTAGCGGCATACAATGAGCAGTTCTTC. This translates into CASSRLAAYNEQFF.

This clonotype was counted at least ten times. The chain recombines TRBV2 with TRBJ1-1; unclear D gene. Trimming took 1 base from V and 4 from J, leaving 7 bases between them. In germline, CDR1 is SNHLY, CDR2 FYNNEI. The CDR3 contains 13 residues. CDR3 loop: CASSEESGTEAFF. CDR3 DNA sequence: TGTGCCAGCAGTGAAGAGAGTGGCACTGAAGCTTTCTTT.

In its sample, this clonotype was seen a few times. The chain is built from TRBV9 and TRBJ2-1, with unresolved D. The CDR3 covers 16 residues. V dropped 0 bases and J dropped 1 base, with 11 bases sitting between them. Germline loops: CDR1 SGDLS, CDR2 YYNGEE. The CDR3 coding sequence is TGTGCCAGCAGCGTAGTTTCGAGCGAATCCTACAATGAGCAGTTCTTC. It encodes CASSVVSSESYNEQFF.

There are many counts of this clonotype. This chain links TRBV12-3 or TRBV12-4 with TRBJ2-7; D is ambiguous. V was cut by 6 bases and J by 3 bases, with 9 bases left in between. This CDR3 spans 12 amino acids. The CDR3 protein is CASSLLVYEQYF. CDR3 in DNA: TGTGCCAGCAGCCTTCTTGTCTACGAGCAGTACTTC.

This clonotype was seen many times. The chain combines TRBV28 with TRBJ1-2, with D tentatively TRBD1 (5 bases). The CDR3 length is 12 residues. V shed 5 bases and J shed 3 bases, with 7 bases lying between them. Germline V gene lookup returns CDR1 MDHEN and CDR2 SYDVKM. Here the CDR3 DNA reads TGTGCCAGCAGTCAACAGGACTATGGCTACACCTTC. Protein sequence: CASSQQDYGYTF.

V usage is TRBV7-9 and J usage is TRBJ2-2, with 9 bases matching TRBD2. This CDR3 is built from 20 residues. V was pared by 2 bases and J by 4 bases, with 17 bases of the junction left unmatched. Germline assignment: CDR1 SEHNR and CDR2 FQNEAQ (reference sequence). DNA of the CDR3: TGTGCCAGCAGCTTACCCCTAGCGGGGACCGCCCCTCCCTCCACCGGGGAGCTGTTTTTT. It yields the protein CASSLPLAGTAPPSTGELFF.

This clonotype has a count of ten or more. The chain employs TRBV6-1 and TRBJ1-2; 8 bases line up with TRBD1. V shed 5 bases, J shed 6 bases, and the junction held 8 bases outside the gene matches. This CDR3 has 14 residues. The germline CDR1 and CDR2 sequences are MNHNS and SASEGT. In nucleotides, the CDR3 is TGTGCCAGCAGTCTCCGACAGGGGATTGATGGCTACACCTTC. Amino acid sequence: CASSLRQGIDGYTF.

The chain has TRBV7-2 and TRBJ1-5; D remains unclear. CDR3 length: 15 residues. Per the germline V gene, CDR1 is SGHTA and CDR2 is FQGNSA. V lost 2 bases and J lost 1, with 9 bases in between. The CDR3 spells CASSLFRLSNQPQHF. The CDR3 DNA reads TGTGCCAGCAGCTTATTCAGACTAAGCAATCAGCCCCAGCATTTT.